This record looks at one T cell receptor (beta chain) sequence and its context. Antigen unknown. Sequencing was performed with immunoSEQ multiplex PCR; in TCRdb, only in-frame clones are kept and a portion is missing. The table records more than 50,000 clones, around nine tenths of them present only once. This entry belongs to a study of a mutant IDH1 vaccine in newly diagnosed glioma. Study context: All eight of the vaccinations patients received fell in weeks 1, 3, 5, 7, 11, 15, 19 and 23.

Germline loops: CDR1 SQVTM, CDR2 ANQGSEA. J lost 2 bases, V lost 6 bases, and 9 bases had no gene match. CDR3 length: 15 amino acids. Time point: week 11, during vaccination. With topical imiquimod, each dose of the vaccine consisted of 300 ug of mutant IDH1 20-mer peptide. The V call is TRBV29-1, the J call TRBJ2-3; 9 bases are shared with TRBD2. Source: PBMCs, taken from a glioma patient whose treatment included an IDH1 peptide vaccine. The clonotype was recovered from a man between 35 and 55 years old with glioma. The CDR3 DNA sequence: TGCAGCGTGGCCCCCGAGCGGGGGGCCACAGATACGCAGTATTTT. Its translation: CSVAPERGATDTQYF.